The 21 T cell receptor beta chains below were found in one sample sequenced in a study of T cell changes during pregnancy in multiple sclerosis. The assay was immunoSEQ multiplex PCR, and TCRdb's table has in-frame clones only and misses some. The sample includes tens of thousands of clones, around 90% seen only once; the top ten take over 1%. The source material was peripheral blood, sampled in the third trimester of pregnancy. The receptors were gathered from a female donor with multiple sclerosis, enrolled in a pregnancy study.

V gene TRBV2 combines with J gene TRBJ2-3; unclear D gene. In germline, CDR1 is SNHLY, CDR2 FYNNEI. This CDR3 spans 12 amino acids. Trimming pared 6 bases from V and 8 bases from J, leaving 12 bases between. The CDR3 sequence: CASRVGVPTQYF. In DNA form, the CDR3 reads TGTGCCAGCAGGGTAGGAGTGCCTACGCAGTATTTT.

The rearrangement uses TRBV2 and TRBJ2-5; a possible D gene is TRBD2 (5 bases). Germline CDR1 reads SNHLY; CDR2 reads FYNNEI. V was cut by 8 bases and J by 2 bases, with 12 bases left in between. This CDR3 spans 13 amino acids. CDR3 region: CASGGYYQETQYF. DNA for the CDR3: TGTGCCAGCGGCGGGTACTATCAAGAGACCCAGTACTTC.

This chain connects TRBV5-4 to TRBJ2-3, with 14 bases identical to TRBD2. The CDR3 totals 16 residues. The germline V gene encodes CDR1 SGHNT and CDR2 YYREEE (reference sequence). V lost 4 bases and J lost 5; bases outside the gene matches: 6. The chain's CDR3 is CASSTRLAGGGDTQYF. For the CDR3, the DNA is TGTGCCAGCAGCACCCGACTAGCGGGAGGGGGAGATACGCAGTATTTT.

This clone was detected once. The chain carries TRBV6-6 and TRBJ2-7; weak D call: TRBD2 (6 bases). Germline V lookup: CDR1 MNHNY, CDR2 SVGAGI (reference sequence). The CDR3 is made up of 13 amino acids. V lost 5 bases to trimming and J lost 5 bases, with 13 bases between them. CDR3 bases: TGTGCCAGCAGTCCAATGTGGAGGGACGAGCAGTACTTC. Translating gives CASSPMWRDEQYF.

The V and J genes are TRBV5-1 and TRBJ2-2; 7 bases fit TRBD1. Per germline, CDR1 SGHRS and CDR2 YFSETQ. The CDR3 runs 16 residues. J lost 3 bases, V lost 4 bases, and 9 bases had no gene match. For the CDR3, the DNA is TGCGCCAGCAGCCCCACCGGGACAGCGGACACCGGGGAGCTGTTTTTT. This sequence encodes CASSPTGTADTGELFF.

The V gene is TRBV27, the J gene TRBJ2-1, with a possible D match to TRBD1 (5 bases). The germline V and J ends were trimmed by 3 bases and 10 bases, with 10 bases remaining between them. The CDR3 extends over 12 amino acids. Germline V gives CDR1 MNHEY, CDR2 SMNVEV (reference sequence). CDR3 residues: CASSFLGQEQFF. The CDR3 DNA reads TGTGCCAGCAGTTTCTTAGGACAAGAGCAGTTCTTC.

The CDR3 DNA reads TGTGCCAGCAGGGATGAGGGACAGGGCTTTTCACCCCTCCACTTT. Protein product: CASRDEGQGFSPLHF. This chain joins TRBV9 and TRBJ1-6, with TRBD1 matching 9 bases. The CDR3 is 15 residues long. Germline V lookup: CDR1 SGDLS, CDR2 YYNGEE. The V and J ends lost 5 bases and 9 bases, in that order; junction bases with no gene match: 9.

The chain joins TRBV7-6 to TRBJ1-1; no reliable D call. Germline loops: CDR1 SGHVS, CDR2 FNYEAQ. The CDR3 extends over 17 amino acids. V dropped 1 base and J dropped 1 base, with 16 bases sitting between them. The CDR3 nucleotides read TGTGCCAGCAGCTTAGGGTACCCCGGGTTGCGGAACACTGAAGCTTTCTTT. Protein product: CASSLGYPGLRNTEAFF.

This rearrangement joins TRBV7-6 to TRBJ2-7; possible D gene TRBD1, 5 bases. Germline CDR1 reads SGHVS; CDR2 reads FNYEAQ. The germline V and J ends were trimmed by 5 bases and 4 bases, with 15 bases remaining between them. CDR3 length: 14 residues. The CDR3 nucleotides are TGTGCCAGCAGCCTTACCGGGCAGGGTTACGAGCAGTACTTC. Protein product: CASSLTGQGYEQYF.

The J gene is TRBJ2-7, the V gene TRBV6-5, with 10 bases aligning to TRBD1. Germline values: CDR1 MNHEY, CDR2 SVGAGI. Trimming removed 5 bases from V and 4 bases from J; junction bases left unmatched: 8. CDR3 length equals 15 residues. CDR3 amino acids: CASSPLGTGDYEQYF. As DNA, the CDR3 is TGTGCCAGCAGTCCTCTCGGGACAGGGGATTACGAGCAGTACTTC.

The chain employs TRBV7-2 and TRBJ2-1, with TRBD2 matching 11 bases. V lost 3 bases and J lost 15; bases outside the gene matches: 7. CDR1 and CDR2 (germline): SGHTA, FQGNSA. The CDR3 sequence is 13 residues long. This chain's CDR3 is CASSFGSGRGGFF. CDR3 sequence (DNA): TGTGCCAGCAGCTTCGGTAGCGGGAGGGGGGGGTTCTTC. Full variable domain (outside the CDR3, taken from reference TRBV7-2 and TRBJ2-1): GAGVSQSPSNKVTEKGKDVELRCDPISGHTALYWYRQSLGQGLEFLIYFQGNSAPDKSGLPSDRFSAERTGGSVSTLTIQRTQQEDSAVYLCASSFGSGRGGFFGPGTRLTVL.

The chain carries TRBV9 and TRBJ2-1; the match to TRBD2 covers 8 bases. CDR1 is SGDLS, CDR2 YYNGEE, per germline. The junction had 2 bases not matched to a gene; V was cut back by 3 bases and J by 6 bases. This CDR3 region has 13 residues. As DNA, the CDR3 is TGTGCCAGCAGCGAGCGGGAGTTCAATGAGCAGTTCTTC. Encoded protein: CASSEREFNEQFF.

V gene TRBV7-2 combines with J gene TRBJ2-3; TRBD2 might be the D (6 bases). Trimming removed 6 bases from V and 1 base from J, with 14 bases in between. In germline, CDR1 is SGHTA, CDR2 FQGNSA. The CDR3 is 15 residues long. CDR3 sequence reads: CASSPDYLRTDTQYF. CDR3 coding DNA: TGTGCCAGCAGTCCGGACTATTTGCGCACAGATACGCAGTATTTT.

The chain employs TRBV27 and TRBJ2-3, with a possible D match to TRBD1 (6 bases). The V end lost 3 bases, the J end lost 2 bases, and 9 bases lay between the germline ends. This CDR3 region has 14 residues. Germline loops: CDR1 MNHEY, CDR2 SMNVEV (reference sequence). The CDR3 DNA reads TGTGCCAGCAGTTTTGAGGGGGTCACAGATACGCAGTATTTT. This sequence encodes CASSFEGVTDTQYF.

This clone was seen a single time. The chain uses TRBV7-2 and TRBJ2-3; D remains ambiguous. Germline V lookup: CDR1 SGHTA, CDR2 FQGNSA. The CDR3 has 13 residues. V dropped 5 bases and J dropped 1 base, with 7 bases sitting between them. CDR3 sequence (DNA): TGTGCCAGCAGCGTTCGGGGCACAGATACGCAGTATTTT. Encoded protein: CASSVRGTDTQYF. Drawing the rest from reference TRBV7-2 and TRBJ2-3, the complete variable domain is GAGVSQSPSNKVTEKGKDVELRCDPISGHTALYWYRQSLGQGLEFLIYFQGNSAPDKSGLPSDRFSAERTGGSVSTLTIQRTQQEDSAVYLCASSVRGTDTQYFGPGTRLTVL.

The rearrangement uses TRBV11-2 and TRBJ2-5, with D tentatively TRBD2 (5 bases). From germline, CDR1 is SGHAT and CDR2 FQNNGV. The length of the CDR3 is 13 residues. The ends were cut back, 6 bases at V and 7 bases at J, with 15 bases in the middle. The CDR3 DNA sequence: TGTGCCAGCAGTTTTGAGGGTTTTGGGACCCAGTACTTC. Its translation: CASSFEGFGTQYF. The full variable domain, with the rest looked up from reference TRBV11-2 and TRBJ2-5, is EAGVAQSPRYKIIEKRQSVAFWCNPISGHATLYWYQQILGQGPKLLIQFQNNGVVDDSQLPKDRFSAERLKGVDSTLKIQPAKLEDSAVYLCASSFEGFGTQYFGPGTRLLVL.

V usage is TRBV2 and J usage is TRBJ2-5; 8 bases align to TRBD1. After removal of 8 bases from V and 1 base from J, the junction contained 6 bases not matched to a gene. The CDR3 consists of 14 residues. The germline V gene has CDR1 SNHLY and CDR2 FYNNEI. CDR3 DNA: TGTGCCAGCCTACTCAGGGGGCCCCAAGAGACCCAGTACTTC. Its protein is CASLLRGPQETQYF.

CDR3 nucleotide sequence: TGTGCCAGCAGCCCAAGGACTAGCGGGAGTATCGGTGAGCAGTTCTTC. Translated: CASSPRTSGSIGEQFF. This chain connects TRBV7-3 to TRBJ2-1; 13 bases fit TRBD2. The CDR3 totals 16 residues. Trimming at V came to 5 bases and at J to 9 bases, leaving 10 bases not matched to a gene. Germline CDR1 SGHTA, CDR2 FQGTGA.

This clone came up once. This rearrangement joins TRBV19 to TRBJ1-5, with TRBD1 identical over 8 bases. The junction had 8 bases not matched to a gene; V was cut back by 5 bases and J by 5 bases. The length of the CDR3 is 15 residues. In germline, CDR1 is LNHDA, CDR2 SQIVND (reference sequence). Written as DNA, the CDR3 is TGTGCCAGTAGTCAGGGGTCAGGGGGCCATCAGCCCCAGCATTTT. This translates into CASSQGSGGHQPQHF.

CDR3 loop: CASSHAGTGFTQPQHF. The CDR3, as DNA: TGCGCCAGCAGCCATGCCGGGACAGGGTTTACTCAGCCCCAGCATTTT. The V call is TRBV4-1, the J call TRBJ1-5; 9 bases map to TRBD1. The CDR3 extends over 16 amino acids. Germline V gene data show CDR1 as MGHRA and CDR2 as YSYEKL. Germline trimming cut 3 bases from V and 6 bases from J; bases unmatched to any gene: 9.

CDR3 DNA: TGTGCCAGCAGTTTATCGGTCCTGGGGGGGATGGGGGAGACCCAGTACTTC. It encodes CASSLSVLGGMGETQYF. V gene TRBV27 combines with J gene TRBJ2-5, with 7 positions matching TRBD2. CDR1 is MNHEY and CDR2 is SMNVEV in the germline V gene (reference sequence). This CDR3 has 17 residues. V dropped 0 bases and J dropped 5; count of bases not matched to a gene: 12.